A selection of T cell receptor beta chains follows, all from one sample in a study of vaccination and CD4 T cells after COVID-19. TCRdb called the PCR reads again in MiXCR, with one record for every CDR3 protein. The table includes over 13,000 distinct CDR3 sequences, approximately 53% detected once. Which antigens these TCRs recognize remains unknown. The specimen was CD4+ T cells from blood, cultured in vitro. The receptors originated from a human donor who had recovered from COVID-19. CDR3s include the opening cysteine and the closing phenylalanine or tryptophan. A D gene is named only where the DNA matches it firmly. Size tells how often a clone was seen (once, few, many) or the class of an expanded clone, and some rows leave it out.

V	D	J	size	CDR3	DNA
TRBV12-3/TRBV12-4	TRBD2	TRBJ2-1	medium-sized	CASSPRKSGGAHNEQFF	TGTGCCAGCAGTCCGAGGAAAAGCGGGGGGGCCCACAATGAGCAGTTCTTC
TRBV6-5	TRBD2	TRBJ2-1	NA	CASSLNIAGGIHEQFF	TGTGCCAGCAGTTTAAATATAGCGGGAGGCATTCATGAGCAGTTCTTC
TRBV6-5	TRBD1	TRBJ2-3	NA	CASSSRDRVGGGDTQYF	TGTGCCAGCAGTTCCCGGGACAGGGTGGGTGGTGGAGATACGCAGTATTTT
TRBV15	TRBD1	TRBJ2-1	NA	CATSRDRGIINEQFF	TGTGCCACCAGCAGGGACAGGGGGATTATCAATGAGCAGTTCTTC
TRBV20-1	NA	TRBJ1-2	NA	CSARENPNYGYTF	TGCAGTGCTAGAGAAAATCCCAACTATGGCTACACCTTC
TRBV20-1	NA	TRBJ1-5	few	CSVRASGENQPQHF	TGCAGTGTACGGGCCTCCGGTGAGAATCAGCCCCAGCATTTT
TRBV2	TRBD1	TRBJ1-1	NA	CASSQTGMGTEAFF	TGTGCCAGCAGCCAGACAGGGATGGGCACTGAAGCTTTCTTT
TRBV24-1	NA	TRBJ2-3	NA	CATSRTGLADTQYF	TGTGCCACCAGCCGTACAGGGTTGGCAGATACGCAGTATTTT
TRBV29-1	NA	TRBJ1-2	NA	CSVVNRFYGYTF	TGCAGCGTTGTTAATCGGTTCTATGGCTACACCTTC
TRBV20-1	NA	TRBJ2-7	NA	CSARASEVFGEQYF	TGCAGTGCTAGAGCCAGCGAAGTGTTTGGCGAGCAGTACTTC
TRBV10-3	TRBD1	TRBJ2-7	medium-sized	CAIKGDRGRDEQYF	TGTGCCATCAAAGGGGACAGGGGGCGAGACGAGCAGTACTTC
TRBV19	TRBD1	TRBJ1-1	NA	CASIDPQGATEAFF	TGTGCCAGTATCGACCCCCAGGGGGCAACTGAAGCTTTCTTT
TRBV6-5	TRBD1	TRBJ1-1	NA	CASSFRDRVNEAFF	TGTGCCAGCAGTTTCCGGGACAGGGTTAATGAAGCTTTCTTT
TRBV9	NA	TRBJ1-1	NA	CASSVLTGTNTEAFF	TGTGCCAGCAGCGTTCTTACAGGGACGAACACTGAAGCTTTCTTT
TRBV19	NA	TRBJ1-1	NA	CASSIEGVLRTEAFF	TGTGCCAGTAGTATAGAGGGGGTTCTAAGGACTGAAGCTTTCTTT
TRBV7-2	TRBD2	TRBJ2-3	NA	CASSLQLTGGDTQYF	TGTGCCAGCAGCTTACAATTAACGGGGGGAGATACGCAGTATTTT
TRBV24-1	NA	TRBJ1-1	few	CATGEEGREAFF	TGTGCCACCGGCGAGGAGGGGAGGGAAGCTTTCTTT
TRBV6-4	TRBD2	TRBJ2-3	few	CASSVGLAGGTDTQYF	TGTGCCAGCAGTGTCGGACTAGCGGGAGGAACAGATACGCAGTATTTT
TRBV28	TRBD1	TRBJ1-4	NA	CASSTTGDNEKLFF	TGTGCCAGCAGCACGACAGGGGATAATGAAAAACTGTTTTTT
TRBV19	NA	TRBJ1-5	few	CASTLGVGYSNQPQHF	TGTGCCAGTACTCTGGGCGTGGGGTATAGCAATCAGCCCCAGCATTTT